This T cell receptor (beta chain) was captured in a study of PD-L1 blockade in urothelial cancer. Patients had urothelial carcinoma that was locally advanced or metastatic. Clones were sequenced by immunoSEQ multiplex PCR, and TCRdb holds only the in-frame ones, with some missing. The sample lists around 45,000 clones, 88% seen once, with 13% to 15% in the top ten. Germline values: CDR1 MNHEY, CDR2 SMNVEV (reference sequence). Trimming stripped 6 bases from V and 3 bases from J, with 12 bases between. The CDR3 runs to 14 residues. The chain employs TRBV27 and TRBJ1-5; tentatively, D is TRBD1 (6 bases). The sequence came from a woman aged 60-75 years with urothelial cancer. The sample consisted of PBMCs, taken around atezolizumab (anti-PD-L1) treatment. CDR3 sequence: CASSLQGYNQPQHF. The CDR3 region has the DNA TGTGCCAGCAGCCTCCAGGGGTACAATCAGCCCCAGCATTTT.